This TCR beta chain appears in the sequencing data of a study of identifying expanded T cells in peripheral blood. To note about this clone: No antigen is known for it.

CDR1 is SGHNT, CDR2 YYREEE, per germline (reference sequence). This CDR3 comprises 15 residues. The germline V and J ends were trimmed by 5 bases and 0 bases, with 13 bases remaining between them. The study's findings and limits: About 1.2 clones differed between technical replicates, versus approximately 16 and 20 over time. Clone count variance between roughly 2-week samples rose with total template count.

Measured with immunoSEQ multiplex PCR; TCRdb has only the in-frame clones, and not every one. The sample holds some 54,000 clones, approximately 80% seen once. The specimen was blood. The V gene is TRBV5-4, the J gene TRBJ2-3; D is tentatively TRBD1 or TRBD2 (5 bases each). This TCR came from a person between 18 and 75 years old in good health. The CDR3 coding sequence is TGTGCCAGCAGGGACATGCGGGCCAGCACAGATACGCAGTATTTT. It translates to CASRDMRASTDTQYF.